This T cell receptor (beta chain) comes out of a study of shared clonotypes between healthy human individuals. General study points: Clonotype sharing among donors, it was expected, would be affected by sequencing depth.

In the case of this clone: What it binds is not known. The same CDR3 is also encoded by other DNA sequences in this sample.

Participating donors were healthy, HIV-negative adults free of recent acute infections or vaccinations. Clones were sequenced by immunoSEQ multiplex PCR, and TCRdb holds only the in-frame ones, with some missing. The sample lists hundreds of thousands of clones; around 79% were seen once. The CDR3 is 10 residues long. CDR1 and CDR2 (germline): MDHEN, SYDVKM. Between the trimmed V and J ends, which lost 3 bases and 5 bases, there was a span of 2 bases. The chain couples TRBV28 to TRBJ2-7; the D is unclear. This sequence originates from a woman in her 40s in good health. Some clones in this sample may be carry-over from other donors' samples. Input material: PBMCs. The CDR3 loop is CASSFNEQYF. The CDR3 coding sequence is TGTGCCAGCAGTTTTAACGAGCAGTACTTC.